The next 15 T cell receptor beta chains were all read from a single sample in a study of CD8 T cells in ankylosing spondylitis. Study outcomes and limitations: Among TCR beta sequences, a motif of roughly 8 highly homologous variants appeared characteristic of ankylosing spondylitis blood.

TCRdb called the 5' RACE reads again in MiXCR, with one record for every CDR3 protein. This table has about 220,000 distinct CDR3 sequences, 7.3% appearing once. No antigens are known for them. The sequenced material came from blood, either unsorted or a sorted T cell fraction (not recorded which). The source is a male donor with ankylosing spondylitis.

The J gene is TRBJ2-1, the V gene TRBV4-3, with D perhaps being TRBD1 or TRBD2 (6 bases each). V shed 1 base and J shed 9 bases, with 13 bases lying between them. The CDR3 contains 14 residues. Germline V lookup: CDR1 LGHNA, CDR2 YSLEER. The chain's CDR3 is CASSQGLGGGEQFF. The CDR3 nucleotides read TGCGCCAGCAGCCAAGGTCTAGGGGGAGGTGAGCAGTTCTTC.

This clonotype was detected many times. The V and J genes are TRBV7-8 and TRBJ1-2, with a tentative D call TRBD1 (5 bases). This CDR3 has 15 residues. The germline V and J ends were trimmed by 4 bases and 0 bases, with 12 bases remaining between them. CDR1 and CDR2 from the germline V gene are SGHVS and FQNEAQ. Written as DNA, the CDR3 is TGTGCCAGCAGCTACCGGGACGGAGCTAACTATGGCTACACCTTC. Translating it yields CASSYRDGANYGYTF.

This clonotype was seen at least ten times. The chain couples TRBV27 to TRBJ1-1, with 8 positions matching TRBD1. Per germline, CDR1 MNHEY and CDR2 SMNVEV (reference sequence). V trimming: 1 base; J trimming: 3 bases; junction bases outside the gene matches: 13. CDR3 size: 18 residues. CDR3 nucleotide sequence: TGTGCCAGCAGTTTATTAGGTCGGCAGGGGGCGTGGTACACTGAAGCTTTCTTT. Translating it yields CASSLLGRQGAWYTEAFF.

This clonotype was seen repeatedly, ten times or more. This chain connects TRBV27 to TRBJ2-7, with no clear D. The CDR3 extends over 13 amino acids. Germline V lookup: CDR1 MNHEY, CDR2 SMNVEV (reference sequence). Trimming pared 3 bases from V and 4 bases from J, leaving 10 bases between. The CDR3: CASSFNPRYEQYF. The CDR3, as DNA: TGTGCCAGCAGTTTTAACCCCCGGTACGAGCAGTACTTC.

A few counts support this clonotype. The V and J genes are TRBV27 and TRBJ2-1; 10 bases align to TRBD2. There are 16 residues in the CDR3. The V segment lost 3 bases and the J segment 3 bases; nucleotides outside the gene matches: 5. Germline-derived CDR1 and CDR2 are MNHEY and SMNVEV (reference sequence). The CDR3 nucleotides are TGTGCCAGCAGTTTCTTAAGGACTAGCGGCTACAATGAGCAGTTCTTC. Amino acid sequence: CASSFLRTSGYNEQFF.

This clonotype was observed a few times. CDR3 in DNA: TGCGCCAGCAGCCCTTCCCTAATGAACACTGAAGCTTTCTTT. As protein: CASSPSLMNTEAFF. The V and J genes are TRBV4-3 and TRBJ1-1, with D unresolved. From germline, CDR1 is LGHNA and CDR2 YSLEER. This CDR3 contains 14 residues. The ends were cut back, 4 bases at V and 0 bases at J, with 9 bases in the middle.

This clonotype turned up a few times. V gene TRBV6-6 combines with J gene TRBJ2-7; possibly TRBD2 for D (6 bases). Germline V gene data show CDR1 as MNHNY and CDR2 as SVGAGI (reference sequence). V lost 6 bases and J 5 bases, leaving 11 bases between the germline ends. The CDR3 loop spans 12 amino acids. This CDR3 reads CASRTSGDEQYF. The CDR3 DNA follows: TGTGCCAGCAGGACATCGGGGGACGAGCAGTACTTC.

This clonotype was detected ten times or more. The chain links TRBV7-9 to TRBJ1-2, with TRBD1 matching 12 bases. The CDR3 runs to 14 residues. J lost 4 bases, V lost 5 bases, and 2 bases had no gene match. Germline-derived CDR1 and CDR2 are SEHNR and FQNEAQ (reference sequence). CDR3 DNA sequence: TGTGCCAGCAGCCGGGACAGGGGGCCCTATGGCTACACCTTC. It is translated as CASSRDRGPYGYTF.

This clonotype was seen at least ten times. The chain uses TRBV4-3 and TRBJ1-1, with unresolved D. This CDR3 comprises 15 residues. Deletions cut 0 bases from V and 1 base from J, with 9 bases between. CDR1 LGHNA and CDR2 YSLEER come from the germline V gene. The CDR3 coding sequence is TGCGCCAGCAGCCAAGAGTATGGTCAGAACACTGAAGCTTTCTTT. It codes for CASSQEYGQNTEAFF.

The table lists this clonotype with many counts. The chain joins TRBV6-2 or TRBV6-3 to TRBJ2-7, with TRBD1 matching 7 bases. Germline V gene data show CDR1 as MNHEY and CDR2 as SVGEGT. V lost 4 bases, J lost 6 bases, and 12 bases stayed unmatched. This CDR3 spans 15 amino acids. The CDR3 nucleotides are TGTGCCAGCAGTTTCCACAGGGGATACGTAGGCGAGCAGTACTTC. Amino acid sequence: CASSFHRGYVGEQYF.

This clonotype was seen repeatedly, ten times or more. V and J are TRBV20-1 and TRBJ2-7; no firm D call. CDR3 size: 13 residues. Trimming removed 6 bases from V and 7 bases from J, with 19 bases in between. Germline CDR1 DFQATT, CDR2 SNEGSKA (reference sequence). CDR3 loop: CSAEPDRSGEQYF. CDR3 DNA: TGCAGTGCCGAACCCGACCGCTCTGGGGAGCAGTACTTC.

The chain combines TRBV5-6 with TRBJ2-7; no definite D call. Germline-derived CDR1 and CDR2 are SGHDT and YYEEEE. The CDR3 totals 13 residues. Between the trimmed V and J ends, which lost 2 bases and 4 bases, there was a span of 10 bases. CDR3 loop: CASSFHGKYEQYF. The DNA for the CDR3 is TGTGCCAGCAGCTTTCATGGAAAATACGAGCAGTACTTC.

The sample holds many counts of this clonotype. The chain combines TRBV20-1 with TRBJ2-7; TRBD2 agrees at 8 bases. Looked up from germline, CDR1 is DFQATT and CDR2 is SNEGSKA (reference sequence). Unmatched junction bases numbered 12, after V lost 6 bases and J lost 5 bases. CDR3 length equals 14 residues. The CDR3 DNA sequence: TGCAGTGCCAGTGAGTTTAGCGGGGTAGACGAGCAGTACTTC. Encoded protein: CSASEFSGVDEQYF.

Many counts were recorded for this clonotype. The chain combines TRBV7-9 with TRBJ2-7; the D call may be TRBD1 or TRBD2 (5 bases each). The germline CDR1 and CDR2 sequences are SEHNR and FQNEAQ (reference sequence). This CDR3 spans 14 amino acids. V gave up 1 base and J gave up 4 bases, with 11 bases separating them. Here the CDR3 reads CASSLDAGAYEQYF. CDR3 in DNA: TGTGCCAGCAGCTTAGACGCCGGGGCGTACGAGCAGTACTTC.

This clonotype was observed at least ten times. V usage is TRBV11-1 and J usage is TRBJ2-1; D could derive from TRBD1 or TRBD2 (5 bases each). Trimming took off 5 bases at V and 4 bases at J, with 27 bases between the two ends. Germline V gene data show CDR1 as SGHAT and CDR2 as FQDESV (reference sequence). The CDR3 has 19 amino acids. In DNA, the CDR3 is TGTGCCAGCAGCCGACTACGGGAACCGACAGAAAGAAAATACAATGAGCAGTTCTTC. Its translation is CASSRLREPTERKYNEQFF.